This T cell receptor (beta chain) was identified in a study of blood T cells in healthy people across ages (dated by TCRdb to between 2015 and 2017). Looking at the study overall: In model experiments, template switching captured about one uniquely barcoded TCR beta cDNA molecule for every two T cells. The donors were divided into four age groups: young (average around 16 years), middle-aged (approximately 42), aged (approximately 62) and long-lived (about 79). The study analyzed two additional independent replicas of 1 million unique cDNA reads from the same blood draw for two donors, one aged 18 to 30 and one aged 80 or older. Donors of different ages were randomly distributed across sequencing lanes to avoid experimental bias. To track age-related changes in TCR beta repertoire diversity, the study relied on deep sequencing normalized with unique cDNA molecular identifiers.

Receptor amplification or capture employed 5' RACE. The instrument was an Illumina HiSeq 2500. A second PCR of roughly 7 to 11 cycles was performed with a sample-barcoded 5' primer and a J-beta primer mix. A template-switch 5' adaptor carrying 12 random nucleotides introduced a unique molecular identifier onto each TCR beta cDNA molecule. Each sample yielded at least 2.5 million CDR3-containing paired-end reads. All of the RNA was converted into first-strand cDNA using the Mint cDNA synthesis kit, with a TRBC-specific oligonucleotide serving as the primer. After uracil-DNA glycosylase treatment, a first 18-cycle PCR used universal primers M1SS and BC2_uni_R on all cDNA. The authors' analysis ran thus. Normalization of each sample was performed by random selection of 1 million high-quality reads, each carrying a distinct molecular identifier. Instead of being binned into consensus sequences, reads with shared molecular identifiers were discarded. CDR3 identification, clonotype clustering and error correction used MiTCR with a Q25 quality threshold and the strictest error-elimination algorithm. A nonparametric unseen species model with Euler transformation was used to estimate a lower bound on total TCR beta diversity. The raw public data were reprocessed by TCRdb itself: fastp quality trimming at Q25, MiXCR clonotype calling, in-frame beta chains only. Entries that share a CDR3 protein sequence are merged under the most common genes and DNA. TCRdb, rather than the study authors, made the V and J calls. This sample lists some 1.5 million distinct CDR3 sequences; approximately 28% were detected once. The ten largest clones represent 7% to 9% of the sample.

With respect to this clonotype: What antigen it recognizes has not been identified. It has no much larger one-base neighbor in the sample; base qualities were not kept.

Results the study describes overall, beyond this receptor: Because donor CMV infection status was unknown, age-related changes in expanded clonotypes were potentially confounded. The percentage of naive T cells measured by flow cytometry correlated strongly with observed TCR beta diversity. As age increased, observed TCR beta diversity per million T cells dropped in a roughly linear way, and a significant reduction was already evident by age roughly 40. Conclusive comparison of naive and antigen-experienced compartments was prevented by the profiling of bulk unsorted PBMCs. Compared with the aged group, the long-lived group had more naive CD4+ T cells, fewer expanded clones and increased TCR diversity, a pattern suggesting age selection. Estimates of total diversity based on one million sequenced T cells were considered lower bounds and underestimates.

Donors were 35 to 40 systemically healthy Caucasian individuals from Russia aged 6 to 90 years. Each donor gave roughly 9 milliliters of peripheral blood, drawn into EDTA-treated Vacutainer tubes. Ficoll-Paque density-gradient centrifugation was used to isolate PBMCs, with at least 6 million obtained per sample. Trizol reagent was used to extract total RNA from PBMCs, with at least 5.5 micrograms per sample. For every donor, flow cytometry on a PBMC aliquot measured the percentage of naive CD45RAhigh/CD27high T cells. The CDR3, from cysteine to phenylalanine, totals 16 residues. The read is trimmed to its CDR3 DNA, 48 bases read in frame from base 1. Cut back by 1 base and 0 bases, the V and J ends lie 10 bases apart. The germline V gene encodes CDR1 SGHAT and CDR2 FQNNGV.

Sequenced material: blood. This clonotype was obtained from a woman aged 25 to 45 in good health. The chain joins TRBV11-2 to TRBJ1-3, with TRBD1 as a weak D call on 5 bases. The base sequence is TGTGCCAGCAGCTTAGTCGGGGGATACTCTGGAAACACCATATATTTT. It specifies CASSLVGGYSGNTIYF.